A single sample is the source of the 2 T cell receptor beta chains below, sequenced in a study of T cells after yellow fever vaccination. Each CDR3 protein gets one entry after TCRdb re-called the 5' RACE reads with MiXCR. The sample has around 340,000 distinct CDR3 sequences, 7.5% to 9% seen once. The sequenced sample was PBMCs, obtained on the day of the first yellow fever vaccination. The source is a man between 18 and 35 years old who received the YFV17D yellow fever vaccine.

This clonotype came up many times. The chain links TRBV19 to TRBJ2-3, with TRBD1 identical over 8 bases. The CDR3 loop spans 14 amino acids. Germline V lookup: CDR1 LNHDA, CDR2 SQIVND (reference sequence). Losses at the gene ends were 4 bases for V and 4 bases for J; bases not matched to a gene: 4. The CDR3 DNA is TGTGCCAGTAGTACAGGGGGCGCCGCAGATACGCAGTATTTT. It encodes CASSTGGAADTQYF.

V and J are TRBV2 and TRBJ1-5; D not resolved. V dropped 6 bases and J dropped 2 bases, with 14 bases sitting between them. Germline V gene lookup returns CDR1 SNHLY and CDR2 FYNNEI. The CDR3 runs 15 residues. The CDR3 protein is CASRFGWSGNQPQHF. CDR3 nucleotide sequence: TGTGCCAGCAGATTCGGATGGTCGGGCAATCAGCCCCAGCATTTT.